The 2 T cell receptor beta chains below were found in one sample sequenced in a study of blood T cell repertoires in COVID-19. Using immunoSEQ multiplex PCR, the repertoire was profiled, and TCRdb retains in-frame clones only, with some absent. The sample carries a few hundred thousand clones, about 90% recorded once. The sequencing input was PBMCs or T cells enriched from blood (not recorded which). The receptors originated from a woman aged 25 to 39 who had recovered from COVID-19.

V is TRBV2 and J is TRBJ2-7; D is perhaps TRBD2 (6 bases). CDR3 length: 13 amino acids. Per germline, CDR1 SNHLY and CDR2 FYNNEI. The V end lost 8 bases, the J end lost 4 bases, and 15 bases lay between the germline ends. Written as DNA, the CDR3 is TGTGCCAGCTGGGGAGGACTTGTATACGAGCAGTACTTC. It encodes CASWGGLVYEQYF.

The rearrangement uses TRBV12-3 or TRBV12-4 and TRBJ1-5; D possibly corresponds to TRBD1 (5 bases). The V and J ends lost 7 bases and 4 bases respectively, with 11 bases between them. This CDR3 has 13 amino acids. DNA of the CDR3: TGTGCCAGCAAGATAGCAGGGAATCAGCCCCAGCATTTT. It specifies CASKIAGNQPQHF.